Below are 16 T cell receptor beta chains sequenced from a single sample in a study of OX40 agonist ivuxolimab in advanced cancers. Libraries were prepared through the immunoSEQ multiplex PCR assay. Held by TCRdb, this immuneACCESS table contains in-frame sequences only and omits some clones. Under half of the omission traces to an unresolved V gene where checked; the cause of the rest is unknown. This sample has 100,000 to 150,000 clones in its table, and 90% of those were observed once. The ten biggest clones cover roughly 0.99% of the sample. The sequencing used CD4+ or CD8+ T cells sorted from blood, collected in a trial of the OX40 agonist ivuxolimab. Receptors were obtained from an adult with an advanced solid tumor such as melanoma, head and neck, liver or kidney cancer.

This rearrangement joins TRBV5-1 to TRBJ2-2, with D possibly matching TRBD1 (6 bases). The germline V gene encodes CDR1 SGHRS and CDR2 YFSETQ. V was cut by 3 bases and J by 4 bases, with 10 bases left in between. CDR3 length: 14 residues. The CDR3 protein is CASSSRDTTGELFF. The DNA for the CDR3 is TGCGCCAGCAGCTCAAGGGACACCACCGGGGAGCTGTTTTTT.

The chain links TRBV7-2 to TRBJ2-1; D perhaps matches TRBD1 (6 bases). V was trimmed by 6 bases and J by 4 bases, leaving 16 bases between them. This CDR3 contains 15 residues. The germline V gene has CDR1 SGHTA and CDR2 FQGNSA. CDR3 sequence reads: CASRPPGTSYNEQFF. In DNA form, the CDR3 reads TGTGCCAGCAGACCGCCCGGGACATCTTACAATGAGCAGTTCTTC.

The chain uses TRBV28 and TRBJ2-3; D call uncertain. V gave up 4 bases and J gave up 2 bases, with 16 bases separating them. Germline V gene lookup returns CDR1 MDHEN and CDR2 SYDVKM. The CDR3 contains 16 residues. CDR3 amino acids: CASSSKGRLLTDTQYF. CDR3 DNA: TGTGCCAGCAGTTCAAAGGGCCGTCTGCTCACAGATACGCAGTATTTT.

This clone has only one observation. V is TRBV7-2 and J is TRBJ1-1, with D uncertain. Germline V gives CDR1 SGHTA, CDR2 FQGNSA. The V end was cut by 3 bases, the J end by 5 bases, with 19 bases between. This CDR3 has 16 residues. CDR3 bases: TGTGCCAGCAGCTTGTATTCGTGGGCAAAGGGAACTGAAGCTTTCTTT. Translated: CASSLYSWAKGTEAFF.

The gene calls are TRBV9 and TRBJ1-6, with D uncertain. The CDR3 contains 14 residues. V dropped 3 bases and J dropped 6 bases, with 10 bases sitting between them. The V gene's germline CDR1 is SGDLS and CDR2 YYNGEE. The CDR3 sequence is CASSGPFGNSPLHF. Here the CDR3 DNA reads TGTGCCAGCAGCGGTCCATTCGGTAATTCACCCCTCCACTTT.

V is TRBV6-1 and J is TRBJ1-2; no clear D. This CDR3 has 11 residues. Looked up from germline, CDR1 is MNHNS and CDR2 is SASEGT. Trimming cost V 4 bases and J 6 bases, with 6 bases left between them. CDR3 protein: CASSVGNGYTF. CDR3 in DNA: TGTGCCAGCAGTGTCGGGAATGGCTACACCTTC.

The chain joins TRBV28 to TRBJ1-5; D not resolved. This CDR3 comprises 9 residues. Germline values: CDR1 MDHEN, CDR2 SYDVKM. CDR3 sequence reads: CAWGQPQHF. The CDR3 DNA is TGTGCTTGGGGTCAGCCCCAGCATTTT.

In nucleotides, the CDR3 is TGCGCCAGCAGCTTGGGGCTAGCGGGAAGCTCCTACGAGCAGTACTTC. Its translation: CASSLGLAGSSYEQYF. This sequence joins TRBV5-1 and TRBJ2-7; TRBD2 aligns across 9 bases. Germline trimming cut 0 bases from V and 0 bases from J; bases unmatched to any gene: 4. Germline CDR1 SGHRS, CDR2 YFSETQ. CDR3 length: 16 residues.

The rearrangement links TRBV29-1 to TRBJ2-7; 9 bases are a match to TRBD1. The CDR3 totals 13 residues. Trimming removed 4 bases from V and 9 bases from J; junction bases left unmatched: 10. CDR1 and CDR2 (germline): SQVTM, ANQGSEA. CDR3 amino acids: CSVVTRTGAGQYF. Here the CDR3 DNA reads TGCAGCGTTGTTACCCGGACAGGGGCAGGGCAGTACTTC.

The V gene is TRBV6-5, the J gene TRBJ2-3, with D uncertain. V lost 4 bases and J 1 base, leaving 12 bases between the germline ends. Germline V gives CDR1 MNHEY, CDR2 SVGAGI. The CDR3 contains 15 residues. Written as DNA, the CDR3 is TGTGCCAGCAGTTCTCAGAACGGGCGCACAGATACGCAGTATTTT. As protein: CASSSQNGRTDTQYF.

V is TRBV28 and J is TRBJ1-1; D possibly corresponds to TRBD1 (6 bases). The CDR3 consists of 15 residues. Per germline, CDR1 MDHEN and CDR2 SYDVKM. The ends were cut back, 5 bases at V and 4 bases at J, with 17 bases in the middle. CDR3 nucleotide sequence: TGTGCCAGCAGTGGGACACGACGGGTGGGCACTGAAGCTTTCTTT. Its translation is CASSGTRRVGTEAFF.

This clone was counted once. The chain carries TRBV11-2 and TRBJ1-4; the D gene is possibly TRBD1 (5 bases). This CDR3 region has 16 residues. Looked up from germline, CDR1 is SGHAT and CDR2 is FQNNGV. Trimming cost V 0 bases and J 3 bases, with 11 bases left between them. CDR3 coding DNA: TGTGCCAGCAGCTTAGAAAGAGGGGTAGCTAATGAAAAACTGTTTTTT. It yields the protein CASSLERGVANEKLFF.

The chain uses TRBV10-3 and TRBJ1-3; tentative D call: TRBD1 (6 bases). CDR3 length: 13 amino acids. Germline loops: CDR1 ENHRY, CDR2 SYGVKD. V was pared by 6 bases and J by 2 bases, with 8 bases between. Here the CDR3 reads CAIRQGAGNTIYF. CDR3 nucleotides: TGTGCCATCAGACAGGGCGCTGGAAACACCATATATTTT.

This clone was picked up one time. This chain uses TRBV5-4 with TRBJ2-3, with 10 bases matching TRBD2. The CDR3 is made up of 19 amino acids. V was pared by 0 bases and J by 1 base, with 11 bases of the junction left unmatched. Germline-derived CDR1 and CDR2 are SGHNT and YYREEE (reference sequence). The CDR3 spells CASSLDGVAGGRGTDTQYF. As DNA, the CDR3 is TGTGCCAGCAGCTTGGACGGGGTAGCGGGAGGAAGAGGCACAGATACGCAGTATTTT.

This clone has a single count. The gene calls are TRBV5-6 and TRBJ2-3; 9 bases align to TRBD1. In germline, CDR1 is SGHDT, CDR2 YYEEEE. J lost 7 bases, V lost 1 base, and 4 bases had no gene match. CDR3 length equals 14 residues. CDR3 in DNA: TGTGCCAGCAGCTTGAGGGGACAGGGCTATACGCAGTATTTT. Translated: CASSLRGQGYTQYF.

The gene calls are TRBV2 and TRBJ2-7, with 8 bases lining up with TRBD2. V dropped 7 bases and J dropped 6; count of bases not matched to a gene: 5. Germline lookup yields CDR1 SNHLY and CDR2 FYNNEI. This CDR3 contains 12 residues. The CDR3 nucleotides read TGTGCCAGCACCATACTAGCGGCCGAGCAGTACTTC. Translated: CASTILAAEQYF.